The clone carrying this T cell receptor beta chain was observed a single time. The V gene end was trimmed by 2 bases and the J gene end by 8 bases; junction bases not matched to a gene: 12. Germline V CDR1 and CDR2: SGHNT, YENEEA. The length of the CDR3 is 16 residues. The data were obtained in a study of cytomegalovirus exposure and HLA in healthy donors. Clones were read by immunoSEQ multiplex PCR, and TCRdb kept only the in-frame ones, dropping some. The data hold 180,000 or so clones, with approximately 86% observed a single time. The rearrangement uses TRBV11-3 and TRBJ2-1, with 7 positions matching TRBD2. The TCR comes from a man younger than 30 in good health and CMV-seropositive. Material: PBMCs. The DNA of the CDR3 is TGTGCCAGCAGCTTAAAAGCGGGGACTACCTTCCATGAGCAGTTCTTC. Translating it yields CASSLKAGTTFHEQFF.